The 15 T cell receptor beta chains given below trace back to one sample, sequenced in a study of OX40 agonist ivuxolimab in advanced cancers. Measured with immunoSEQ multiplex PCR; TCRdb has only the in-frame clones, and not every one. The sample lists over 75,000 clones; roughly 85% were seen once. The input for sequencing was CD4+ or CD8+ T cells sorted from blood, taken in a trial of the OX40 agonist ivuxolimab. The origin of the receptors is an adult with an advanced solid tumor such as melanoma, head and neck, liver or kidney cancer.

The genes are TRBV28 and TRBJ1-5, with D tentatively TRBD1 (5 bases). The CDR3 consists of 15 residues. The V gene's germline CDR1 is MDHEN and CDR2 SYDVKM. Trimming cost V 4 bases and J 6 bases, with 16 bases left between them. The CDR3 loop reads CASSYQKGAGQPQHF. DNA for the CDR3: TGTGCCAGCAGTTATCAAAAAGGGGCGGGTCAGCCCCAGCATTTT.

The chain carries TRBV25-1 and TRBJ2-3, with 8 positions matching TRBD2. The CDR3 is made up of 14 amino acids. V gave up 5 bases and J gave up 6 bases; unmatched junction bases: 7. Germline V gene data show CDR1 as MGHDK and CDR2 as SYGVNS. CDR3 sequence: CASSTPGGWDTQYF. CDR3 DNA: TGTGCCAGCAGTACACCGGGAGGGTGGGATACGCAGTATTTT.

This clone was observed a handful of times. The DNA for the CDR3 is TGTGCCTGGATAGGGGGTTCGAACACTGAAGCTTTCTTT. It encodes CAWIGGSNTEAFF. This chain joins TRBV30 and TRBJ1-1, with TRBD1 as a possible D gene (6 bases). This CDR3 is 13 amino acids long. The ends were cut back, 4 bases at V and 1 base at J, with 10 bases in the middle. Germline values: CDR1 GTSNPN, CDR2 SVGIG (reference sequence).

V gene TRBV30 combines with J gene TRBJ1-2; 7 bases agree with TRBD1. Germline V gene lookup returns CDR1 GTSNPN and CDR2 SVGIG (reference sequence). J was trimmed by 8 bases and V by 3 bases; bases with no gene match: 9. This CDR3 region has 13 residues. The CDR3 loop reads CAWSRTGLGGYTF. The CDR3 DNA is TGTGCCTGGAGCCGGACAGGCCTCGGGGGCTACACCTTC.

This chain joins TRBV11-1 and TRBJ2-1; TRBD2 aligns across 11 bases. Germline V lookup: CDR1 SGHAT, CDR2 FQDESV (reference sequence). J was trimmed by 3 bases and V by 1 base; bases with no gene match: 2. The CDR3 contains 16 residues. The CDR3 sequence: CASSLGTSGFYNEQFF. The CDR3 DNA sequence: TGTGCCAGCAGCTTAGGGACTAGCGGGTTCTACAATGAGCAGTTCTTC.

The chain combines TRBV28 with TRBJ2-2; TRBD1 is a possible D gene (6 bases). The CDR3 is made up of 15 amino acids. The V end was cut by 5 bases, the J end by 7 bases, with 17 bases between. The V gene's germline CDR1 is MDHEN and CDR2 SYDVKM. The CDR3 here is CASSLLQGKGGELFF. The CDR3 region has the DNA TGTGCCAGCAGTCTGTTACAGGGAAAGGGCGGGGAGCTGTTTTTT.

The sample holds one count of this clone. V usage is TRBV6-1 and J usage is TRBJ2-5; the D gene is possibly TRBD1 (5 bases). Germline V gene sequence: CDR1 MNHNS, CDR2 SASEGT. This CDR3 spans 16 amino acids. The V end lost 0 bases, the J end lost 1 base, and 12 bases lay between the germline ends. The DNA of the CDR3 is TGTGCCAGCAGTGAAGCGCAGGGTCCCCCCCAAGAGACCCAGTACTTC. This codes for CASSEAQGPPQETQYF.

The chain recombines TRBV7-9 with TRBJ1-2; weak D call: TRBD1 (6 bases). V lost 5 bases and J 8 bases, leaving 21 bases between the germline ends. This CDR3 region has 15 residues. Germline loops: CDR1 SEHNR, CDR2 FQNEAQ (reference sequence). Here the CDR3 reads CASSPTTRLTGGYTF. CDR3 nucleotides: TGTGCCAGCAGCCCCACAACTCGTCTGACAGGCGGCTACACCTTC.

J is TRBJ2-7 and V is TRBV7-2; 7 nucleotides agree with TRBD1. CDR3 length: 17 amino acids. CDR1 and CDR2 from the germline V gene are SGHTA and FQGNSA. Trimming took 5 bases from V and 0 from J; bases not matched to a gene: 13. CDR3 amino acids: CASSRITGQPSSYEQYF. In DNA form, the CDR3 reads TGTGCCAGCAGCCGTATTACGGGACAGCCCTCCTCCTACGAGCAGTACTTC.

The chain is built from TRBV6-6 and TRBJ2-4; TRBD2 is a possible D gene (5 bases). The CDR3 has 13 residues. The V end was cut by 2 bases, the J end by 9 bases, with 11 bases between. Germline CDR1 reads MNHNY; CDR2 reads SVGAGI (reference sequence). The CDR3 protein is CASSYDRRGIQYF. CDR3 nucleotides: TGTGCCAGCAGTTACGACCGACGGGGCATTCAGTACTTC.

The chain links TRBV5-3 to TRBJ2-2; 8 bases line up with TRBD1. TRBV5-3 is an ORF; its function is uncertain. CDR3 size: 15 residues. The V and J ends lost 3 bases and 3 bases, in that order; junction bases with no gene match: 4. DNA for the CDR3: TGTGCCAGAAGCTCGGACAGGGAACACACCGGGGAGCTGTTTTTT. Amino acid sequence: CARSSDREHTGELFF.

The V gene is TRBV5-5, the J gene TRBJ2-5, with D tentatively TRBD2 (6 bases). CDR3 length: 13 residues. The germline V gene has CDR1 SGHKS and CDR2 YYEKEE (reference sequence). Between the trimmed V and J ends, which lost 3 bases and 2 bases, there was a span of 8 bases. The CDR3 DNA reads TGTGCCAGCAGCTGGGACTCACAAGAGACCCAGTACTTC. Amino acid sequence: CASSWDSQETQYF. The whole variable domain, remainder taken from reference TRBV5-5 and TRBJ2-5, is DAGVTQSPTHLIKTRGQQVTLRCSPISGHKSVSWYQQVLGQGPQFIFQYYEKEERGRGNFPDRFSARQFPNYSSELNVNALLLGDSALYLCASSWDSQETQYFGPGTRLLVL.

The chain combines TRBV7-3 with TRBJ2-7, with D unclear. Germline-derived CDR1 and CDR2 are SGHTA and FQGTGA. This CDR3 has 14 amino acids. Trimming took 2 bases from V and 4 from J, leaving 12 bases between them. CDR3 residues: CASSLEAGDYEQYF. The CDR3 bases are TGTGCCAGCAGCTTAGAGGCAGGAGATTACGAGCAGTACTTC.

CDR3 sequence: CASSLQGRNTEAFF. The CDR3 DNA follows: TGTGCCAGCAGCCTACAGGGCAGGAACACTGAAGCTTTCTTT. The genes are TRBV7-3 and TRBJ1-1; TRBD1 is a possible D gene (6 bases). This CDR3 spans 14 amino acids. The V and J ends lost 5 bases and 1 base respectively, with 11 bases between them. The germline V gene has CDR1 SGHTA and CDR2 FQGTGA. Together with reference TRBV7-3 and TRBJ1-1, the CDR3 gives the full variable domain: GAGVSQTPSNKVTEKGKYVELRCDPISGHTALYWYRQSLGQGPEFLIYFQGTGAADDSGLPNDRFFAVRPEGSVSTLKIQRTERGDSAVYLCASSLQGRNTEAFFGQGTRLTVV.

This clone has only a few counts. This chain connects TRBV11-2 to TRBJ2-2; 9 positions match TRBD2. V dropped 1 base and J dropped 4; count of bases not matched to a gene: 4. CDR3 length: 16 residues. Germline V CDR1 and CDR2: SGHAT, FQNNGV. CDR3 loop: CASSLGGGAATGELFF. CDR3 bases: TGTGCCAGCAGCTTAGGCGGGGGGGCCGCCACCGGGGAGCTGTTTTTT.